The clone carrying this TCR beta chain was observed a few times. No antigen is known for it. A template switching step contributed a universal primer site, while unique molecular identifiers were present in the cDNA. TCRdb fed the 5' RACE reads into MiXCR, producing one record per CDR3 protein. The data hold roughly 720,000 distinct CDR3 sequences, with 15% to 20% observed a single time. J gave up 0 bases and V 3 bases, and 9 bases lay outside the gene matches. This CDR3 is 18 amino acids long. The germline V gene has CDR1 DFQATT and CDR2 SNEGSKA (reference sequence). The sample originates from a study of identical twins. Study-wide results and limits: Among out-of-frame alpha sequences shared by twins, low generation probability occurred in excess.

These sequences were also reported in another study, on T cells expressing NK-cell markers. That work states: In sorted CD3+CD56+NKG2C+, CD3+CD56+NKG2C- and CD3+CD56-NKG2C+ T cells, TCR beta repertoires were obtained.

Sequencing was carried out using PBMCs. The sequence was collected from a woman between 18 and 30 years old in good health. The chain joins TRBV20-1 to TRBJ2-7, with 15 bases fitting TRBD2. The CDR3 DNA is TGCAGTGCTAGCCCCTTTGGACTAGCGGGGGGGCACTCCTACGAGCAGTACTTC. It encodes CSASPFGLAGGHSYEQYF.